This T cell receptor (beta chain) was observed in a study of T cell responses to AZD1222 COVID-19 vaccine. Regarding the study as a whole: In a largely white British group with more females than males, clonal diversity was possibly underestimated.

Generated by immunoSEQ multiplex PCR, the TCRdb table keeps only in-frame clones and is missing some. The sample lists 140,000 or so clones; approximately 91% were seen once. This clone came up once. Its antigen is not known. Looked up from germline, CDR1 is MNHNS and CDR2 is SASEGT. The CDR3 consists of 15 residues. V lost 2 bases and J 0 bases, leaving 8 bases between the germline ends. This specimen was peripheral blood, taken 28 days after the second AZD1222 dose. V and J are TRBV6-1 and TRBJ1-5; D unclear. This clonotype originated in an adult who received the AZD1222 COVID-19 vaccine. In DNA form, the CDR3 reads TGTGCCAGCAGTGAAACTAGATATAGCAATCAGCCCCAGCATTTT. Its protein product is CASSETRYSNQPQHF.